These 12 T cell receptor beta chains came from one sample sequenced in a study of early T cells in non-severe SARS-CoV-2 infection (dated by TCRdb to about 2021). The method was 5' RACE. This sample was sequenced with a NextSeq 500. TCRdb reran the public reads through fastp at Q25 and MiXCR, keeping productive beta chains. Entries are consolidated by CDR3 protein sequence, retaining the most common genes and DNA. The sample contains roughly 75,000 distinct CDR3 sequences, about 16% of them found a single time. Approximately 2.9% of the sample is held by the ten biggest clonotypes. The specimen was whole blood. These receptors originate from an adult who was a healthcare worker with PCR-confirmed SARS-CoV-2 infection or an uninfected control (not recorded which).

CDR3: CASSQSSGSGNIQYF. In DNA form, the CDR3 reads TGTGCCAGCAGCCAATCGAGCGGGAGCGGAAACATTCAGTACTTC. The chain recombines TRBV3-1 with TRBJ2-4, with TRBD2 identical over 8 bases. The CDR3 is 15 amino acids. V shed 2 bases and J 6 bases; nucleotides not matched to a gene: 6. Germline-derived CDR1 and CDR2 are LGHDT and YNNKEL (reference sequence).

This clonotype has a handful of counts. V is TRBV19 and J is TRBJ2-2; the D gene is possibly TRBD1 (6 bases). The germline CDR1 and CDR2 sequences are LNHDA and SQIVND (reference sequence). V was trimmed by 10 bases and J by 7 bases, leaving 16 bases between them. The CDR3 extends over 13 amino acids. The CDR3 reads CATQTQGFGELFF. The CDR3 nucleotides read TGTGCCACTCAGACTCAGGGGTTCGGGGAGCTGTTTTTT. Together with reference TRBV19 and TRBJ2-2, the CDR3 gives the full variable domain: DGGITQSPKYLFRKEGQNVTLSCEQNLNHDAMYWYRQDPGQGLRLIYYSQIVNDFQKGDIAEGYSVSREKKESFPLTVTSAQKNPTAFYLCATQTQGFGELFFGEGSRLTVL.

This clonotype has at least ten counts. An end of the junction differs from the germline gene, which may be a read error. The DNA for the CDR3 is TGTGCCAGCAGGGAAGACAGGGGGCCTAGCAATCAGCCCCAGCATTTT. Protein: CASREDRGPSNQPQHF. The rearrangement joins TRBV2 to TRBJ1-5; TRBD1 agrees at 10 bases. Germline assignment: CDR1 SNHLY and CDR2 FYNNEI. The CDR3 is 16 residues long.

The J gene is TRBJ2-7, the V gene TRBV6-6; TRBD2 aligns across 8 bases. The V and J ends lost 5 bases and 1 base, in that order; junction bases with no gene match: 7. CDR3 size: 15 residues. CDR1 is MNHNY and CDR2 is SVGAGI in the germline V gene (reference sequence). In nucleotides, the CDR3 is TGTGCCAGCAGTCCCAGACTAGCGCTTTCCTACGAGCAGTACTTC. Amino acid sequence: CASSPRLALSYEQYF.

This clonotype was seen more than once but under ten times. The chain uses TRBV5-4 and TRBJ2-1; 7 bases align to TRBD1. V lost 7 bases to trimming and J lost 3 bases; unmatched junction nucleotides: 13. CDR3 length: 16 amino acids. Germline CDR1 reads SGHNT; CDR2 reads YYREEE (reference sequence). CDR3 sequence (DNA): TGTGCCAGCTTAGGATCCGGGACAGAGGACTACAATGAGCAGTTCTTC. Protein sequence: CASLGSGTEDYNEQFF. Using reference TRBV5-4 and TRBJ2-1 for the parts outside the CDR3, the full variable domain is ETGVTQSPTHLIKTRGQQVTLRCSSQSGHNTVSWYQQALGQGPQFIFQYYREEENGRGNFPPRFSGLQFPNYSSELNVNALELDDSALYLCASLGSGTEDYNEQFFGPGTRLTVL.

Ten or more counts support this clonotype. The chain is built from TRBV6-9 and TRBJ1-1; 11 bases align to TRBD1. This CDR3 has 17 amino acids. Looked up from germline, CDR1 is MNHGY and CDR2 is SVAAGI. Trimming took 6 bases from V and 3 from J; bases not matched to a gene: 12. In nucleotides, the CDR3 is TGTGCCAGCAGCACGGGACAGGGGGAAAGTGGGGACACTGAAGCTTTCTTT. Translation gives CASSTGQGESGDTEAFF.

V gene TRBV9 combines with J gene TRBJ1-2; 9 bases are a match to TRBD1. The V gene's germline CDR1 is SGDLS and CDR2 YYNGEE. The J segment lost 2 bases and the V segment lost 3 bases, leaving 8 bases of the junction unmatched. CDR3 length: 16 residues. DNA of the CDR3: TGTGCCAGCAGCGGCACACAGGGGGCGCGAAACTATGGCTACACCTTC. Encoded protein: CASSGTQGARNYGYTF.

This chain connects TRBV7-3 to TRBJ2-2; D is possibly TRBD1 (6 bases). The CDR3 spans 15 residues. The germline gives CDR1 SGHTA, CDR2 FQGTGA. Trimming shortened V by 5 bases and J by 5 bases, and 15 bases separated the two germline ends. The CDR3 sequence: CASSPGTLQTGELFF. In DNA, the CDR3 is TGTGCCAGCAGCCCGGGGACACTACAAACCGGGGAGCTGTTTTTT. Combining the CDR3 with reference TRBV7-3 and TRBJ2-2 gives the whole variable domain GAGVSQTPSNKVTEKGKYVELRCDPISGHTALYWYRQSLGQGPEFLIYFQGTGAADDSGLPNDRFFAVRPEGSVSTLKIQRTERGDSAVYLCASSPGTLQTGELFFGEGSRLTVL.

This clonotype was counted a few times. The CDR3 region is CASSPRQGTRGTEAFF. The CDR3, as DNA: TGTGCCAGCAGCCCGCGACAGGGGACGAGGGGGACTGAAGCTTTCTTT. The V and J genes are TRBV7-9 and TRBJ1-1, with TRBD1 identical over 8 bases. The junction had 13 bases not matched to a gene; V was cut back by 5 bases and J by 5 bases. The V gene's germline CDR1 is SEHNR and CDR2 FQNEAQ (reference sequence). The CDR3 extends over 16 amino acids.

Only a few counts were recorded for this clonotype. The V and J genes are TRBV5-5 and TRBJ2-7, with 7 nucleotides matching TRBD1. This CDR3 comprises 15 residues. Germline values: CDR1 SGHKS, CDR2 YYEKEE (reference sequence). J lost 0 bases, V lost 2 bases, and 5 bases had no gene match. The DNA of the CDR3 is TGTGCCAGCAGCTTAGGACAGGCGCCCTCCTACGAGCAGTACTTC. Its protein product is CASSLGQAPSYEQYF. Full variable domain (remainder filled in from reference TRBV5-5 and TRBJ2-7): DAGVTQSPTHLIKTRGQQVTLRCSPISGHKSVSWYQQVLGQGPQFIFQYYEKEERGRGNFPDRFSARQFPNYSSELNVNALLLGDSALYLCASSLGQAPSYEQYFGPGTRLTVT.

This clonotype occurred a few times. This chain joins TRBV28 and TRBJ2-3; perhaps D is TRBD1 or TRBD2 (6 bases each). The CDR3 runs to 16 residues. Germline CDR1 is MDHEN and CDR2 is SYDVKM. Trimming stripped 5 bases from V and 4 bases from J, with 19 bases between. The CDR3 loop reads CASSPTGTLRADTQYF. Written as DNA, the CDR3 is TGTGCCAGCAGTCCTACAGGGACTCTGAGAGCAGATACGCAGTATTTT. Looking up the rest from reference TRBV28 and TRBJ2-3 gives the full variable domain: DVKVTQSSRYLVKRTGEKVFLECVQDMDHENMFWYRQDPGLGLRLIYFSYDVKMKEKGDIPEGYSVSREKKERFSLILESASTNQTSMYLCASSPTGTLRADTQYFGPGTRLTVL.

CDR3 nucleotides: TGTGCCAGCAGCCCGTCCCTCTTGGGGGGGGGAGAGACCCAGTACTTC. Amino acid sequence: CASSPSLLGGGETQYF. The J gene is TRBJ2-5, the V gene TRBV3-1, with 7 bases that match TRBD2. V shed 4 bases and J 4 bases; nucleotides not matched to a gene: 12. Germline V gene data show CDR1 as LGHDT and CDR2 as YNNKEL (reference sequence). The CDR3 is 16 residues long.